This T cell receptor beta chain was captured in a study of OX40 agonist ivuxolimab in advanced cancers. Study-level information: Every 2 weeks, patients got intravenous ivuxolimab at one of six dose levels (0.01-10 mg/kg). Study-wide points: Normalized T-cell clonal expansion was also low in a subset of nonresponders. Relative to CD4+ cells, CD8+ T cells on average had more expanded clones. Both CD4+ and CD8+ T cell populations in blood had undergone clonal expansion by week 6 at 0.1 to 3.0 mg/kg.

Details on this clone: Its antigen is currently unknown.

The CDR3 extends over 15 amino acids. Germline values: CDR1 GTSNPN, CDR2 SVGIG (reference sequence). Trimming at V came to 3 bases and at J to 6 bases, leaving 7 bases not matched to a gene. Produced via immunoSEQ multiplex PCR; TCRdb's table is partial and in-frame only. The sample includes approximately 15,000 clones, approximately 70% seen only once; the top ten take 36%. This chain uses TRBV30 with TRBJ1-5, with 11 bases matching TRBD1. The TCR originated in an adult with an advanced solid tumor such as melanoma, head and neck, liver or kidney cancer. Sample: CD4+ or CD8+ T cells sorted from blood, taken in a trial of the OX40 agonist ivuxolimab. DNA of the CDR3: TGTGCCTGGAGCCCGGACAGGGGGCCAGGTCAGCCCCAGCATTTT. Its protein is CAWSPDRGPGQPQHF.